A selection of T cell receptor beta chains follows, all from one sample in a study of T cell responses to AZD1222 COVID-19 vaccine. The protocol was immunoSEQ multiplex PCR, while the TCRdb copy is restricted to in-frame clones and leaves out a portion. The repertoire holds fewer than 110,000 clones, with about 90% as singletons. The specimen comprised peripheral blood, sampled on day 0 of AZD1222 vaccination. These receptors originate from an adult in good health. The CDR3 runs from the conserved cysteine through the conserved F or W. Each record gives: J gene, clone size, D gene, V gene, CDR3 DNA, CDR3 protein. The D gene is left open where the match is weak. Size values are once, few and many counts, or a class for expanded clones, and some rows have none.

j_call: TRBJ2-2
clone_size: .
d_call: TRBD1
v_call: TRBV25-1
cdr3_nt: TGTGCCAGCAGGGGACAGGGGTTCACCGGGGAGCTGTTTTTT
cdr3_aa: CASRGQGFTGELFF

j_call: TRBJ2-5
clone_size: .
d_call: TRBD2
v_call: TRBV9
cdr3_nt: TGTGCCAGCAGCGTAAGCGGGGAAAACCAAGAGACCCAGTACTTC
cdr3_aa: CASSVSGENQETQYF

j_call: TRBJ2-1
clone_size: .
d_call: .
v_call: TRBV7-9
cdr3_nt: TGTGCCAGCAGCCCCCTCACAGATGAGCAGTTCTTC
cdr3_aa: CASSPLTDEQFF

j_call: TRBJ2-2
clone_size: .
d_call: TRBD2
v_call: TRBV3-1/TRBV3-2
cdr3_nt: TGTGCCAGCAGTCCGACTAGCGGAGGAGGAGGCGGGGAGCTGTTTTTT
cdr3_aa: CASSPTSGGGGGELFF

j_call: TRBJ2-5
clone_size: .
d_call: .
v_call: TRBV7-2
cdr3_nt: TGTGCCAGCAGCCCGGGGGTGGTTCAAGAGACCCAGTACTTC
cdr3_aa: CASSPGVVQETQYF

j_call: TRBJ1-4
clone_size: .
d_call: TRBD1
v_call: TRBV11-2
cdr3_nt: TGTGCCAGCAGCCGGGACAGGTCGAATGAAAAACTGTTTTTT
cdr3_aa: CASSRDRSNEKLFF

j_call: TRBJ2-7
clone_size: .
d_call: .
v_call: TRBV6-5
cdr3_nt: TGTGCCAGCAGTTTCCAGGAGGCCTACGAGCAGTACTTC
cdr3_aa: CASSFQEAYEQYF

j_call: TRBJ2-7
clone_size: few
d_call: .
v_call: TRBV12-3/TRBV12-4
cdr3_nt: TGTGCCAGCAGTTTTAGGCGGTCCGAGCAGTACTTC
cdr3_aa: CASSFRRSEQYF

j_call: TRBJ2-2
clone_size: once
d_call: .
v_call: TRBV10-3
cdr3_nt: TGTGCCATCAACGAAGGGACGGCTAACACCGGGGAGCTGTTTTTT
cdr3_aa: CAINEGTANTGELFF

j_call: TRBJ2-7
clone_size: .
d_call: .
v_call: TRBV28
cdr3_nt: TGTGCCAGCAGCTCCCGCGAGCAGTACTTC
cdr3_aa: CASSSREQYF

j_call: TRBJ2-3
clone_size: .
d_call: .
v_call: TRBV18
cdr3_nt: TGTGCCAGCTCAACAATGGCACAGACGAGCACAGATACGCAGTATTTT
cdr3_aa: CASSTMAQTSTDTQYF

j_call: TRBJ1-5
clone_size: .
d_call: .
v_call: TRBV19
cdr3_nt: TGTGCCAGTAGTATGGGGCAGGGTTGGGTTAATCAGCCCCAGCATTTT
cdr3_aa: CASSMGQGWVNQPQHF

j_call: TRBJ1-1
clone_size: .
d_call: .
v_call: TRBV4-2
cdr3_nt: TGTGCCAGCAGCCAAGTAGGGACGGGAAACTTTGAAGCTTTCTTT
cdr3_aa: CASSQVGTGNFEAFF

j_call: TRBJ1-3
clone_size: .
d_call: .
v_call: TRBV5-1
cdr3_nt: TGCGCCAGCCGGCCGGAGGGGAGCTCTGGAAACACCATATATTTT
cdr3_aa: CASRPEGSSGNTIYF

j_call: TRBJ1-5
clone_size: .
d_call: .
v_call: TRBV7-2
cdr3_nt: TGTGCCAGCAGCTTTGAAAAGGGTACGAGCAATCAGCCCCAGCATTTT
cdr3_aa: CASSFEKGTSNQPQHF

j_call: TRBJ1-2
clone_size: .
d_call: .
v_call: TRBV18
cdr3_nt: TGTGCCGTGCCCTCCACCTTACAGGGAGGCGGCTACACCTTC
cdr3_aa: CAVPSTLQGGGYTF

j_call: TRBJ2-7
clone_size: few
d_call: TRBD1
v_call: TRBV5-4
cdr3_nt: TGTGCCAGCAGCTTTGACAGGGGTGCCGAGCAGTACTTC
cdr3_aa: CASSFDRGAEQYF

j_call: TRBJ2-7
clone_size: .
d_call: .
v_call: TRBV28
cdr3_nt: TGTGCCAGCAGTGGTTACGAGCAGTACTTC
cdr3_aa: CASSGYEQYF

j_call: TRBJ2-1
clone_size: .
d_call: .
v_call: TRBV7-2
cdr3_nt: TGTGCCAGCGAGTTCGGTGGGGGTAACAATGAGCAGTTCTTC
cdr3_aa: CASEFGGGNNEQFF

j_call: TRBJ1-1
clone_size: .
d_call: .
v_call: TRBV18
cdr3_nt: TGTGCCAGCTCCCAACAGGGAGGGAACACTGAAGCTTTCTTT
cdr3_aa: CASSQQGGNTEAFF

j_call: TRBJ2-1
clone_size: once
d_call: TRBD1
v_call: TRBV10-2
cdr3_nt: TGCGCCAGCAGTGAGTCGACAGGGGGGGATGAGCAGTTCTTC
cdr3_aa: CASSESTGGDEQFF

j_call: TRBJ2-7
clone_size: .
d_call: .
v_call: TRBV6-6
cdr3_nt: TGTGCCAGCAGTGAGGGGCCGACTAATTCCTACGAGCAGTACTTC
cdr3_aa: CASSEGPTNSYEQYF

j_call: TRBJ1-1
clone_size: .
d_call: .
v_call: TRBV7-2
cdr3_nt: TGTGCCAGCAGCCCGTTTCAGAACACTGAAGCTTTCTTT
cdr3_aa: CASSPFQNTEAFF

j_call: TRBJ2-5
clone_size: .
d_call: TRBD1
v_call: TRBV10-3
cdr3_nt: TGTGCCATCAGTGAGGGACAGGGGGCAGAGACCCAGTACTTC
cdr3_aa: CAISEGQGAETQYF

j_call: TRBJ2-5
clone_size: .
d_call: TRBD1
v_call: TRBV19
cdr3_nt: TGTGCCAGTAGTATCGACAGGGGGAAAGAGACCCAGTACTTC
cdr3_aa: CASSIDRGKETQYF

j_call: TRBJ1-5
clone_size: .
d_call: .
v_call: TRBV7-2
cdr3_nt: TGTGCCAGCAGCTCAGGGACGGGACTGCAGCATTTT
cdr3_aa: CASSSGTGLQHF

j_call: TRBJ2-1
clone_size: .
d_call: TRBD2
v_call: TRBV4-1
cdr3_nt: TGCGCCAGCAGCCTGAGACTAGCGGGAGATTTCGTCAATGAGCAGTTCTTC
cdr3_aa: CASSLRLAGDFVNEQFF

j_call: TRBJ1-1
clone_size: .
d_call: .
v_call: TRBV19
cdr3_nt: TGTGCCAGTAATTGGCTGACAGGAACTGAAGCTTTCTTT
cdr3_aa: CASNWLTGTEAFF

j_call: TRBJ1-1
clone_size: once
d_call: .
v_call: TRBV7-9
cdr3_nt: TGTGCCACCATGGACGAAGGGACACACACTGAAGCTTTCTTT
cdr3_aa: CATMDEGTHTEAFF

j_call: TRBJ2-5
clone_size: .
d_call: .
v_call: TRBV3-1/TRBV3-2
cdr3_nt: TGTGCCAGCAGCCAAGAGACGACCCAGTACTTC
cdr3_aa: CASSQETTQYF

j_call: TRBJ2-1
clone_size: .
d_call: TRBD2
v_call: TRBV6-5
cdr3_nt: TGTGCCAGCAGTTACCCGGGAGCGGGACTCAATGAGCAGTTCTTC
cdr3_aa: CASSYPGAGLNEQFF

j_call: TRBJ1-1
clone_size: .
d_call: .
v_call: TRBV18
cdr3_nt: TGTGCCAGCTCAGCGCTGGGACTTCTGAACACTGAAGCTTTCTTT
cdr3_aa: CASSALGLLNTEAFF

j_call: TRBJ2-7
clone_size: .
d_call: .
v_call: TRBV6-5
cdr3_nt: TGTGCCAGCAGGGGGCCCTACGAGCAGTACTTC
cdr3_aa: CASRGPYEQYF

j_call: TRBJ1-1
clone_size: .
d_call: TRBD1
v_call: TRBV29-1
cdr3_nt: TGCAGCGTTGCTCGACAGGCTACAGGGGGAACTGAAGCTTTCTTT
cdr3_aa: CSVARQATGGTEAFF

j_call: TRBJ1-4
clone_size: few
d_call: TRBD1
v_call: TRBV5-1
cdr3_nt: TGCGCCAGCAGTCAGAGCCCACAGGGGGGTAATGAAAAACTGTTTTTT
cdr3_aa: CASSQSPQGGNEKLFF

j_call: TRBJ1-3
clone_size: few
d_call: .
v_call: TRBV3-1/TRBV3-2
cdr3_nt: TGTGCCAGCAGCCAAGTAGGTTTCTCTGGAAACACCATATATTTT
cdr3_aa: CASSQVGFSGNTIYF

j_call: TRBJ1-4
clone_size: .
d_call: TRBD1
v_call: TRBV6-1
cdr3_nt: TGTGCCAGCAGTGAATCGGGGACAGGGGCTGGCGAAAAACTGTTTTTT
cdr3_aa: CASSESGTGAGEKLFF

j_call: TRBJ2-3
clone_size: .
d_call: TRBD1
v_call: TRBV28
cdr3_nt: TGTGCCAGCAGTTCGGACAGGGTGCCAGATACGCAGTATTTT
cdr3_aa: CASSSDRVPDTQYF

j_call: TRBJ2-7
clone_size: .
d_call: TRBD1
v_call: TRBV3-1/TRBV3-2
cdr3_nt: TGTGCCAGCAGCCCCTGGGACAGACGGTACGAGCAGTACTTC
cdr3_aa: CASSPWDRRYEQYF